Shown below are 19 T cell receptor beta chains from a single sample sequenced in a study of vaccination and CD4 T cells after COVID-19. Indicated treatment: roughly 10-day PBMC culture with coronavirus spike peptide pools or control peptides (ViraFEST assay). Researchers used the Oncomine TCR Beta short-read assay to sequence DNA from cultured CD4+ T cells. TCRdb analysed the PCR reads with MiXCR anew, one entry per CDR3 protein. The data hold about 15,000 distinct CDR3 sequences, with less than 55% observed a single time. Their antigen targets remain unknown. The specimen was CD4+ T cells from blood, cultured in vitro. These receptors all come from a human donor who had recovered from COVID-19.

This clonotype has only a few counts. V is TRBV5-3 and J is TRBJ2-5; 16 bases fit TRBD2. TRBV5-3 is an ORF, and what it does is uncertain. The trim removed 4 bases at V and 0 bases at J, leaving 9 bases unmatched. The length of the CDR3 is 19 residues. CDR3 sequence (DNA): TGTGCCAGAAGCGTCGGGACTAGCGGGGGGGGACGGTACCAAGAGACCCAGTACTTC. It specifies CARSVGTSGGGRYQETQYF.

The chain employs TRBV24-1 and TRBJ2-7; possibly TRBD1 for D (5 bases). With 0 bases removed from V and 6 bases from J, the gap between germline ends came to 8 bases. This CDR3 spans 13 amino acids. Germline V gene lookup returns CDR1 KGHDR and CDR2 SFDVKD. CDR3 coding DNA: TGTGCCACCAGTGATTTGAGACAGCCCGAGCAGTACTTC. Amino acid sequence: CATSDLRQPEQYF.

In this sample, this clonotype turned up a few times. The chain joins TRBV27 to TRBJ1-4, with 7 nucleotides matching TRBD1. Per the germline V gene, CDR1 is MNHEY and CDR2 is SMNVEV (reference sequence). The V gene end was trimmed by 5 bases and the J gene end by 2 bases; junction bases not matched to a gene: 5. The CDR3 contains 15 residues. CDR3 coding DNA: TGTGCCAGCAGTGCATACAGGGGTACTAATGAAAAACTGTTTTTT. It is translated as CASSAYRGTNEKLFF.

The chain combines TRBV6-4 with TRBJ1-1, with D possibly TRBD1 on 5 matching bases. V shed 6 bases and J shed 1 base, with 9 bases lying between them. Germline assignment: CDR1 MRHNA and CDR2 SNTAGT. The CDR3 has 13 amino acids. This CDR3 reads CASRQDRNTEAFF. CDR3 nucleotides: TGTGCCAGCAGACAAGACAGGAACACTGAAGCTTTCTTT.

This chain joins TRBV28 and TRBJ1-1, with a weak D call TRBD1 (6 bases). This CDR3 is built from 15 residues. V was shortened by 8 bases and J by 3 bases, with 19 bases between the two germline ends. Per the germline V gene, CDR1 is MDHEN and CDR2 is SYDVKM. CDR3 region: CASRRQDWGYTEAFF. In DNA form, the CDR3 reads TGTGCCAGCCGACGACAGGATTGGGGCTACACTGAAGCTTTCTTT.

The gene calls are TRBV18 and TRBJ1-2, with TRBD1 as a possible D gene (5 bases). The V end lost 2 bases, the J end lost 6 bases, and 16 bases lay between the germline ends. Germline-derived CDR1 and CDR2 are KGHSH and LQKENI. The length of the CDR3 is 15 residues. CDR3 region: CASSPWLQGQDGYTF. DNA of the CDR3: TGTGCCAGCTCACCATGGCTTCAGGGCCAGGATGGCTACACCTTC.

This clonotype turned up a few times. V is TRBV30 and J is TRBJ1-2, with D possibly being TRBD1 (6 bases). Germline V gene lookup returns CDR1 GTSNPN and CDR2 SVGIG (reference sequence). The CDR3 runs to 12 residues. V lost 2 bases and J 7 bases, leaving 11 bases between the germline ends. DNA of the CDR3: TGTGCCTGGAGTACCGGGGGCGGTGGCTACACCTTC. It specifies CAWSTGGGGYTF.

The chain carries TRBV5-4 and TRBJ2-3; D may be TRBD2 (6 bases). Germline V gives CDR1 SGHNT, CDR2 YYREEE (reference sequence). This CDR3 spans 16 amino acids. The germline V and J ends were trimmed by 4 bases and 2 bases, with 17 bases remaining between them. This chain's CDR3 is CASSPRLGGTTDTQYF. DNA for the CDR3: TGTGCCAGCAGCCCCCGCCTGGGCGGGACCACAGATACGCAGTATTTT.

This clonotype was detected a few times. The chain has TRBV20-1 and TRBJ2-3; 10 bases line up with TRBD1. CDR1 DFQATT and CDR2 SNEGSKA come from the germline V gene (reference sequence). V lost 5 bases, J lost 4 bases, and 9 bases stayed unmatched. The CDR3 is made up of 15 amino acids. CDR3: CSAVPGQGTADTQYF. CDR3 nucleotides: TGCAGTGCTGTACCGGGACAGGGGACTGCAGATACGCAGTATTTT.

V and J are TRBV6-2 or TRBV6-3 and TRBJ1-4, with D maybe TRBD1 (6 bases). The V gene's germline CDR1 is MNHEY and CDR2 SVGEGT. CDR3 length equals 17 residues. Between the trimmed V and J ends, which lost 6 bases and 8 bases, there was a span of 25 bases. The CDR3 is CASSSPNSRGLGEKLFF. The CDR3 DNA is TGTGCCAGCAGCTCCCCGAATTCGAGGGGGTTAGGCGAAAAACTGTTTTTT.

Here the CDR3 DNA reads TGCAGCGTCTTAAAGGGGGGGCGGGGCTCCTACAATGAGCAGTTCTTC. It is translated as CSVLKGGRGSYNEQFF. The genes are TRBV20-1 and TRBJ2-1; TRBD2 is a possible D gene (7 bases). The CDR3 has 16 residues. Germline V lookup: CDR1 DFQATT, CDR2 SNEGSKA (reference sequence).

This chain links TRBV4-1 with TRBJ2-1, with no clear D. V dropped 1 base and J dropped 2 bases, with 15 bases sitting between them. Germline CDR1 is MGHRA and CDR2 is YSYEKL. The CDR3 extends over 17 amino acids. The CDR3 reads CASSQGLGRGPYNEQFF. The CDR3 DNA reads as TGCGCCAGCAGCCAAGGGCTCGGACGTGGCCCCTACAATGAGCAGTTCTTC.

The chain is built from TRBV28 and TRBJ2-1; D is undetermined. Germline CDR1 is MDHEN and CDR2 is SYDVKM. This CDR3 region has 18 residues. Trimming removed 3 bases from V and 7 bases from J, with 25 bases in between. The CDR3 bases are TGTGCCAGCAGTTTTCCATATCAGCAATTTTCATTCGGAAATGAGCAGTTCTTC. Its protein product is CASSFPYQQFSFGNEQFF.

The chain uses TRBV20-1 and TRBJ1-3; 7 nucleotides match TRBD1. There are 17 residues in the CDR3. V trimming: 3 bases; J trimming: 0 bases; junction bases outside the gene matches: 11. Germline V gene data show CDR1 as DFQATT and CDR2 as SNEGSKA (reference sequence). Here the CDR3 DNA reads TGCAGTGCTAGGTCAACCCCGGGACAGAACTCTGGAAACACCATATATTTT. Protein: CSARSTPGQNSGNTIYF.

This chain joins TRBV7-2 and TRBJ2-5; 8 bases match TRBD1. The CDR3 length is 18 residues. After removal of 5 bases from V and 2 bases from J, the junction contained 16 bases not matched to a gene. CDR1 is SGHTA and CDR2 is FQGNSA in the germline V gene. CDR3 DNA sequence: TGTGCCAGCAGCGCAGCCGGACAGGGTGGTCCCAAGCAAGAGACCCAGTACTTC. Protein: CASSAAGQGGPKQETQYF.

V usage is TRBV15 and J usage is TRBJ1-1; 8 positions agree with TRBD1. The CDR3 is 15 amino acids. Germline-derived CDR1 and CDR2 are LNHNV and YYDKDF (reference sequence). V trimming: 5 bases; J trimming: 4 bases; junction bases outside the gene matches: 9. The CDR3 DNA sequence: TGTGCCACCAGCGCAGGACAGGGCCTCGGCACTGAAGCTTTCTTT. It codes for CATSAGQGLGTEAFF.

This clonotype was seen only once. This sequence joins TRBV11-2 and TRBJ1-3; unclear D gene. CDR1 and CDR2 from the germline V gene are SGHAT and FQNNGV. The CDR3 spans 15 residues. V gave up 5 bases and J gave up 4 bases, with 15 bases separating them. The CDR3 DNA reads as TGTGCCAGCAGCCCAGCAGTGGTCTTCGGAAACACCATATATTTT. It codes for CASSPAVVFGNTIYF.

The chain combines TRBV12-3 or TRBV12-4 with TRBJ2-3, with 13 bases identical to TRBD2. CDR3 length: 16 residues. Trimming cost V 3 bases and J 4 bases; bases outside gene matches: 4. The CDR3 DNA reads as TGTGCCAGCAGTTTCCGGACTAGCGGGAGTTCAGATACGCAGTATTTT. It specifies CASSFRTSGSSDTQYF.

This CDR3 is CASKIAGRLGTGELFF. In DNA form, the CDR3 reads TGTGCCAGCAAAATAGCGGGGAGGCTGGGCACCGGGGAGCTGTTTTTT. The chain is built from TRBV6-2 or TRBV6-3 and TRBJ2-2, with 8 bases identical to TRBD2. J gave up 4 bases and V 7 bases, and 11 bases lay outside the gene matches. Germline V gene data show CDR1 as MNHEY and CDR2 as SVGEGT. The CDR3 consists of 16 residues.